This TCR beta chain appears in the sequencing data of a study of cytomegalovirus exposure and HLA in healthy donors. PCR involved 60 Vbeta and 13 Jbeta primers. The protocol was immunoSEQ multiplex PCR, while the TCRdb copy is restricted to in-frame clones and leaves out a portion. This sample has 100,000 to 150,000 clones, with 65% to 85% found just once. Between the trimmed V and J ends, which lost 3 bases and 9 bases, there was a span of 12 bases. Per germline, CDR1 SEHNR and CDR2 FQNEAQ (reference sequence). This CDR3 spans 14 amino acids. The clonotype originates from a man aged 50-60 years in good health and CMV-seropositive. The V call is TRBV7-9, the J call TRBJ1-6; D gene uncertain. The sequencing sample was made of PBMCs. The CDR3: CASSLSATSSPLHF. The CDR3 coding sequence is TGTGCCAGCAGCTTGTCAGCGACGTCTTCACCCCTCCACTTT.